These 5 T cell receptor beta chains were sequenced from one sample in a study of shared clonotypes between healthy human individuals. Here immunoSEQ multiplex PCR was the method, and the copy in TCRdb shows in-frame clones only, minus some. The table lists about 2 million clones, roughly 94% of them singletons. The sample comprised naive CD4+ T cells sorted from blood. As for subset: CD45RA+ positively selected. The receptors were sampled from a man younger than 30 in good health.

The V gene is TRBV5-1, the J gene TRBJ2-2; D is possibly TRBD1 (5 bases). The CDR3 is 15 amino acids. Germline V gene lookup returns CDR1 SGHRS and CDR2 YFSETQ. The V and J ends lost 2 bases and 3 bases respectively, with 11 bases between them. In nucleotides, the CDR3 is TGCGCCAGCAGCTTTACCAGGGTAGACACCGGGGAGCTGTTTTTT. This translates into CASSFTRVDTGELFF.

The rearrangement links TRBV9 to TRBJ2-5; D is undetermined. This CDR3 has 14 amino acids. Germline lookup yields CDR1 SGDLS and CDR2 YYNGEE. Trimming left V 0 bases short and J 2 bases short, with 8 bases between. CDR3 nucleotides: TGTGCCAGCAGCGTAGTCGGGTCACAAGAGACCCAGTACTTC. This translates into CASSVVGSQETQYF. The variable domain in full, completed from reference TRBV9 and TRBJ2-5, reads DSGVTQTPKHLITATGQRVTLRCSPRSGDLSVYWYQQSLDQGLQFLIQYYNGEERAKGNILERFSAQQFPDLHSELNLSSLELGDSALYFCASSVVGSQETQYFGPGTRLLVL.

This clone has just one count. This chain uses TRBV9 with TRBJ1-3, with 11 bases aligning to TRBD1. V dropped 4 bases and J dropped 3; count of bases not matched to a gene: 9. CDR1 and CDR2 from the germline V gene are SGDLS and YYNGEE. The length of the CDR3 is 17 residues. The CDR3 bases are TGTGCCAGCAGCCCACGGACAGGGGGCATGCTTGGAAACACCATATATTTT. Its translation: CASSPRTGGMLGNTIYF.

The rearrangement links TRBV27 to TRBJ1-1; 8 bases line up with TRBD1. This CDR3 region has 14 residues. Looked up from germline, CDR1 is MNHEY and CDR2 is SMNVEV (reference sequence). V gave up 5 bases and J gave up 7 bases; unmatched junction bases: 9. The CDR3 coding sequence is TGTGCCAGCAGTAGGACAGGGATTCGTCATGAAGCTTTCTTT. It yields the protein CASSRTGIRHEAFF.

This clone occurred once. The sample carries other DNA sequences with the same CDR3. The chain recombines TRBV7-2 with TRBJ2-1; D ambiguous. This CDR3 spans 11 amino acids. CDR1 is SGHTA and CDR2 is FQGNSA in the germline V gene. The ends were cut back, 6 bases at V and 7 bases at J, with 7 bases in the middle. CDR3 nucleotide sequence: TGTGCCAGCAGTCTGGGGAATGAGCAGTTCTTC. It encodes CASSLGNEQFF.